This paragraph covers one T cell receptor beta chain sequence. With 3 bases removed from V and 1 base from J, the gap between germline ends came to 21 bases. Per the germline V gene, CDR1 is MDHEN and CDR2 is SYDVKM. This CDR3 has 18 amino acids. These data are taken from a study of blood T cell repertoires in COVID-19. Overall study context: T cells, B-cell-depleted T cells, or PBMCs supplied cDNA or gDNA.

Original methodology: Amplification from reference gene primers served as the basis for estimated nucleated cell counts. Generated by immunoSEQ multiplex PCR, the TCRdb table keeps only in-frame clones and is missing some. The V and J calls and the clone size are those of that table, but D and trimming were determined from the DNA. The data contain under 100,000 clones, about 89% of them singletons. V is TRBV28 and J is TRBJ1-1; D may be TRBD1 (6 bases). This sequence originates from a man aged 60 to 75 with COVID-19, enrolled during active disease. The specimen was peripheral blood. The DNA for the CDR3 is TGTGCCAGCAGTTTGGCGGGGGCAGGGGCCCTACCGAACACTGAAGCTTTCTTT. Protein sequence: CASSLAGAGALPNTEAFF.